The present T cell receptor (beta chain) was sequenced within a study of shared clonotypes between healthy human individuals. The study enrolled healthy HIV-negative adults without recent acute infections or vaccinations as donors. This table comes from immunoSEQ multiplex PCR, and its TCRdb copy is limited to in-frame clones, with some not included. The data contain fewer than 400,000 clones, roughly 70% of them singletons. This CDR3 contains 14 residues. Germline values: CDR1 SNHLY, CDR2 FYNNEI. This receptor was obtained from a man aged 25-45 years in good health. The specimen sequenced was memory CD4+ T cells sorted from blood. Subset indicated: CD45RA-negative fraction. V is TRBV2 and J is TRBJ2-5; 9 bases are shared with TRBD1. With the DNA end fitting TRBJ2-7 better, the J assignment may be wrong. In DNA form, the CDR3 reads TGTGCCATCCTTGGGACAGGGCCCTCCTACGAGCAGTACTTC. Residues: CAILGTGPSYEQYF.